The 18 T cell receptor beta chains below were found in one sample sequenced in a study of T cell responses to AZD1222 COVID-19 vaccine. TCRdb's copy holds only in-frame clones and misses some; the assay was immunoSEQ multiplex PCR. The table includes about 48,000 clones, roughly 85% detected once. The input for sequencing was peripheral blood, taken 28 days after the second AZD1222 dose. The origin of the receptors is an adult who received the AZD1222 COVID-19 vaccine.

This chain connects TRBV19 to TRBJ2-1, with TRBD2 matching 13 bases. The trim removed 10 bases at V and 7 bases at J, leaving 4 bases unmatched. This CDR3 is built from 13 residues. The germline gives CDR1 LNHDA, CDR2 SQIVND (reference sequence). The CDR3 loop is CATLGLAGNEQFF. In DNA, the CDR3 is TGTGCCACCTTGGGACTAGCGGGAAATGAGCAGTTCTTC.

As DNA, the CDR3 is TGTGCCAGTAGTATAAGGGCCGTCGCTGAAGCTTTCTTT. Its translation: CASSIRAVAEAFF. The V call is TRBV19, the J call TRBJ1-1; unclear D gene. In germline, CDR1 is LNHDA, CDR2 SQIVND (reference sequence). V lost 2 bases, J lost 6 bases, and 10 bases lay in between. The CDR3 runs to 13 residues.

The CDR3 region is CASSTDGLLGQPQHF. The CDR3 nucleotides are TGTGCCAGCAGTACCGACGGGCTCCTGGGACAGCCCCAGCATTTT. The chain recombines TRBV27 with TRBJ1-5, with D unclear. CDR1 and CDR2 (germline): MNHEY, SMNVEV (reference sequence). The CDR3 spans 15 residues. V lost 5 bases to trimming and J lost 7 bases, with 18 bases between them.

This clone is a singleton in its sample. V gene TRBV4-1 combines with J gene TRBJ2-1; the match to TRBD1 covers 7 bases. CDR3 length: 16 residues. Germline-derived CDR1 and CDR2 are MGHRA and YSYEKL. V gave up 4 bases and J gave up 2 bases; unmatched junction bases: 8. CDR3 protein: CASSPFSGQTYNEQFF. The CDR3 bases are TGCGCCAGCAGCCCTTTCTCGGGACAGACCTACAATGAGCAGTTCTTC.

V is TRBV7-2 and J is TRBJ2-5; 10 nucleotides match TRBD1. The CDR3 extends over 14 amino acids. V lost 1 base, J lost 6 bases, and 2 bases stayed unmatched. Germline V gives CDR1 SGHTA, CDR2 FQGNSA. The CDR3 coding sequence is TGTGCCAGCAGCTTAGGGGACAGGGGCAAGACCCAGTACTTC. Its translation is CASSLGDRGKTQYF. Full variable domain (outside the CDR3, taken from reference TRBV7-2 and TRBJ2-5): GAGVSQSPSNKVTEKGKDVELRCDPISGHTALYWYRQSLGQGLEFLIYFQGNSAPDKSGLPSDRFSAERTGGSVSTLTIQRTQQEDSAVYLCASSLGDRGKTQYFGPGTRLLVL.

The CDR3 DNA is TGTGCCAGTAGTATTCTGAATAGCAATCAGCCCCAGCATTTT. This translates into CASSILNSNQPQHF. V usage is TRBV19 and J usage is TRBJ1-5; D remains unclear. CDR3 length: 14 amino acids. Germline V CDR1 and CDR2: LNHDA, SQIVND (reference sequence). Between the trimmed V and J ends, which lost 3 bases and 0 bases, there was a span of 6 bases. Drawing the rest from reference TRBV19 and TRBJ1-5, the complete variable domain is DGGITQSPKYLFRKEGQNVTLSCEQNLNHDAMYWYRQDPGQGLRLIYYSQIVNDFQKGDIAEGYSVSREKKESFPLTVTSAQKNPTAFYLCASSILNSNQPQHFGDGTRLSIL.

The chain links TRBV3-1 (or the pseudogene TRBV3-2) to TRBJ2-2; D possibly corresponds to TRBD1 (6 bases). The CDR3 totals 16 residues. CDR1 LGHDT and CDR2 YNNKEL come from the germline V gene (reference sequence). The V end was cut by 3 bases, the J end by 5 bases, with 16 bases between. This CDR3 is CASSHPGAQGTGELFF. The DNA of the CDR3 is TGTGCCAGCAGCCATCCCGGGGCCCAGGGGACCGGGGAGCTGTTTTTT.

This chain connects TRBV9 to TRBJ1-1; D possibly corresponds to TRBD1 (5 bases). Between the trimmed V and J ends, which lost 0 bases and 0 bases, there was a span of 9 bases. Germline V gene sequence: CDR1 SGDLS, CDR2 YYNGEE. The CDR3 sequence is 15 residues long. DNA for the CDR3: TGTGCCAGCAGCGTAGCAACAGGCATGAACACTGAAGCTTTCTTT. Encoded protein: CASSVATGMNTEAFF.

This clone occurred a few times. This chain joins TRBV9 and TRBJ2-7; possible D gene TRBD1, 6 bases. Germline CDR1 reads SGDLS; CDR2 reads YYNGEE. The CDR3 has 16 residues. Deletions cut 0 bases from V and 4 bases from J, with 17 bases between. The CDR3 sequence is CASSVDPGLGGYEQYF. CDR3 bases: TGTGCCAGCAGCGTAGATCCAGGTCTAGGGGGTTACGAGCAGTACTTC.

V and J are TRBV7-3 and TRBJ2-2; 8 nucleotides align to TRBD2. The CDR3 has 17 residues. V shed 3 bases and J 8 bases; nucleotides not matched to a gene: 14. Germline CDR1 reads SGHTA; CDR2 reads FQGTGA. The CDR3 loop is CASSFNPPGLGGGELFF. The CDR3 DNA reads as TGTGCCAGCAGCTTTAACCCCCCGGGACTAGGAGGTGGGGAGCTGTTTTTT.

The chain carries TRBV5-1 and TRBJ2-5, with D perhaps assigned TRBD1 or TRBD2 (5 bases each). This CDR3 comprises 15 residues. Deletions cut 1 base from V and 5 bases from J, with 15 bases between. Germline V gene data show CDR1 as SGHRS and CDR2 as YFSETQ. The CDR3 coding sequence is TGCGCCAGCAGCTTGCGGGGCGGACTTGCGGAGACCCAGTACTTC. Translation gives CASSLRGGLAETQYF.

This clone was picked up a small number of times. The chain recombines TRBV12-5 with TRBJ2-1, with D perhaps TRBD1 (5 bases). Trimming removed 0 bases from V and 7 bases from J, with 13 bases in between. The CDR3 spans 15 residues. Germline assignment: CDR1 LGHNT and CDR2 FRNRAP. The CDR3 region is CASGLVSEGVNEQFF. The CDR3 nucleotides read TGTGCTAGTGGTTTGGTATCGGAAGGGGTTAATGAGCAGTTCTTC.

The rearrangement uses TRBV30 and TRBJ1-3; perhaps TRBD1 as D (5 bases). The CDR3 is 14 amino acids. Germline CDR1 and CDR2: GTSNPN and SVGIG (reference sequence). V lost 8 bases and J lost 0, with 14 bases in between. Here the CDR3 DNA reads TGTGCCAGTACTGACAGTCGCTCTGGAAACACCATATATTTT. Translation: CASTDSRSGNTIYF.

CDR3 bases: TGTGCCAGCAGCCAAGAAGGGGGACTAGAAAGAGCCCAGTACTTC. Residues: CASSQEGGLERAQYF. The rearrangement links TRBV4-2 to TRBJ2-5; 8 nucleotides line up with TRBD2. The germline V gene encodes CDR1 LGHNA and CDR2 YNFKEQ. With 0 bases clipped from V and 9 bases from J, the junction kept 9 bases outside the gene matches. CDR3 size: 15 residues.

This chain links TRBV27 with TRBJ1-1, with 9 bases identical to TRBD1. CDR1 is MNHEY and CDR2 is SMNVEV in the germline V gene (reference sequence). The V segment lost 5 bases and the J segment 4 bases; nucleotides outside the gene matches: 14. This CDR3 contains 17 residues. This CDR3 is CASSPRQGDPQSTEAFF. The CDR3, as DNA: TGTGCCAGCAGTCCACGACAGGGGGACCCCCAGAGCACTGAAGCTTTCTTT.

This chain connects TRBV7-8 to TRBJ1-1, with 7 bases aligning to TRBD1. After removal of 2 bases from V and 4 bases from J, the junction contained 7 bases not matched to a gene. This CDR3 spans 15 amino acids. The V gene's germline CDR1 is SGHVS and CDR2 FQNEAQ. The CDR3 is CASSLPTGVPTEAFF. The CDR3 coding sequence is TGTGCCAGCAGCTTACCCACAGGGGTCCCCACTGAAGCTTTCTTT.

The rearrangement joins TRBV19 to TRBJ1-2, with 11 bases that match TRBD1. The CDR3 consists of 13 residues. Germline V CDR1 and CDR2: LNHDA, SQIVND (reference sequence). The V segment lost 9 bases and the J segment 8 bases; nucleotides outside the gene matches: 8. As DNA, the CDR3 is TGTGCCAGCACTGGACAGGGGGCGCGGGGCTACACCTTC. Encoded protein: CASTGQGARGYTF.

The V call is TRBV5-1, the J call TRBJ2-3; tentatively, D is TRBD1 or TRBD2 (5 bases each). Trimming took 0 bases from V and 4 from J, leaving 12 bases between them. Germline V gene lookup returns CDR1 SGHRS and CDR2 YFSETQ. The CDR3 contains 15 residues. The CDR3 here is CASSLGGIPPDTQYF. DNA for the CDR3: TGCGCCAGCAGCTTGGGGGGGATACCTCCAGATACGCAGTATTTT.